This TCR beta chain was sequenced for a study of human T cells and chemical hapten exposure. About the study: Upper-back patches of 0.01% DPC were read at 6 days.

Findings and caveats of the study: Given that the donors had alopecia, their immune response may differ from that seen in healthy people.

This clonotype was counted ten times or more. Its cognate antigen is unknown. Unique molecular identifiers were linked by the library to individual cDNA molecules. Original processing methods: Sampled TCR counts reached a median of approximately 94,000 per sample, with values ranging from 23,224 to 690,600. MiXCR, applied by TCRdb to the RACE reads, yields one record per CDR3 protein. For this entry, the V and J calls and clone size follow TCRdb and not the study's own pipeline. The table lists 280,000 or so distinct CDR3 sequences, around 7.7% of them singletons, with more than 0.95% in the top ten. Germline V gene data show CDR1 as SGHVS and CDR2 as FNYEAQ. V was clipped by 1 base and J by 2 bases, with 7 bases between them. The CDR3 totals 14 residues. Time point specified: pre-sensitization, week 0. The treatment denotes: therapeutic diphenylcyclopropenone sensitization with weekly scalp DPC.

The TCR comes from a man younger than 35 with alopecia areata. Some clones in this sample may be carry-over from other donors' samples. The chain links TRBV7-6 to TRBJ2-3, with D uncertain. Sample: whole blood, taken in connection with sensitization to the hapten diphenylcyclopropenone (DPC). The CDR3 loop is CASSLESFTDTQYF. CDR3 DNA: TGTGCCAGCAGCTTAGAGTCGTTCACAGATACGCAGTATTTT.